Included here is one TCR beta chain sequence, with context. What it recognizes is unknown. Patients selected for sequencing had displayed CD8+CD57+ cell expansion by flow cytometry. The data were taken from a study of CD8+CD57+ T cells in acquired aplastic anemia. General study findings and limits: Patients and controls turned out to have 25 to 30 CD8+ CDR3 sequences in common.

CDR3 and TCR beta VDJ profiling relied on a genomic DNA template. Using its own MiXCR run on the reads, TCRdb lists one record per CDR3 protein. The repertoire holds more than 150,000 distinct CDR3 sequences, with about 50% as singletons. This sequence originates from a human donor with aplastic anemia. Sequencing input: sorted CD4+, CD8+, or CD8+CD57+ T cells (not recorded which) from PBMCs.

The CDR3 is CSAPRGKEGYTF. The CDR3 nucleotides are TGCAGTGCCCCCCGGGGGAAGGAAGGCTACACCTTC. The chain has TRBV20-1 and TRBJ1-2; possibly TRBD1 for D (5 bases). The germline V gene has CDR1 DFQATT and CDR2 SNEGSKA (reference sequence). The CDR3 spans 12 residues. The germline V and J ends were trimmed by 6 bases and 8 bases, with 16 bases remaining between them.